Listed here are 2 T cell receptor beta chains from one sample, sequenced in a study of OX40 agonist ivuxolimab in advanced cancers. This table comes from immunoSEQ multiplex PCR, and its TCRdb copy is limited to in-frame clones, with some not included. The data show approximately 98,000 clones, around 90% seen once. The starting material was CD4+ or CD8+ T cells sorted from blood, obtained in a trial of the OX40 agonist ivuxolimab. These receptors were taken from an adult with an advanced solid tumor such as melanoma, head and neck, liver or kidney cancer.

The chain employs TRBV6-6 and TRBJ2-5; D is undetermined. The CDR3 is 12 amino acids. Germline lookup yields CDR1 MNHNY and CDR2 SVGAGI (reference sequence). The ends were cut back, 5 bases at V and 2 bases at J, with 6 bases in the middle. The CDR3 DNA reads TGTGCCAGCAGTCACCAGCAAGAGACCCAGTACTTC. Translated: CASSHQQETQYF.

The V call is TRBV27, the J call TRBJ2-4, with TRBD1 matching over 11 bases. Germline V gene sequence: CDR1 MNHEY, CDR2 SMNVEV (reference sequence). This CDR3 spans 14 amino acids. V lost 6 bases to trimming and J lost 8 bases; unmatched junction nucleotides: 6. DNA for the CDR3: TGTGCCAGCAGAAGCGGACAGGGGGCTGACATTCAGTACTTC. This gives the protein CASRSGQGADIQYF.